This T cell receptor (beta chain) was identified during a study of shared clonotypes between healthy human individuals. Across the whole study: For every donor, three CD4 naive, three CD4 memory, two CD8 naive and one CD8 memory plates were used.

Study processing details: From ImmunoSEQ came sequences covering only the junction and carrying no quality scores, so filtering differed. Generated by immunoSEQ multiplex PCR, the TCRdb table keeps only in-frame clones and is missing some. The V and J calls and clone size were taken over from that table, and D and trimming were inferred from the DNA. The sample shows about 2.1 million clones, 93% of them seen only once. V lost 5 bases and J 5 bases, leaving 15 bases between the germline ends. This CDR3 is built from 14 residues. CDR1 and CDR2 from the germline V gene are SEHNR and FQNEAQ (reference sequence). CD45RO-negative CD8 cells positively selected for CCR7 made up the naive population, which excluded terminally differentiated effector memory CD45RA+ cells. Everyone who donated was a Caucasian adult who lived in Nashville, Tennessee.

Sequencing input: naive CD8+ T cells from PBMCs. The J gene is TRBJ1-1, the V gene TRBV7-9, with a tentative D call TRBD1 (5 bases). This sequence originates from a man younger than 35 in good health. Some clones in this sample may be carry-over from other donors' samples. The CDR3 sequence: CASSPRWGRTEAFF. The CDR3 DNA is TGTGCCAGCAGCCCCCGCTGGGGGAGGACTGAAGCTTTCTTT.